A single sample is the source of the 25 T cell receptor beta chains below, sequenced in a study of T-cell memory formation after mild COVID-19. TCRdb re-called the 5' RACE reads through MiXCR, storing one row per CDR3 protein. Of about 270,000 distinct CDR3 sequences in the sample, over 15% were seen once. The sample was PBMCs or a T cell subset sorted from them (not recorded which). Receptors originate from a man in his late teens or twenties who had mild COVID-19 (a few samples of this study predate the infection). Cell type and time point are not known.

This clonotype has just a few counts. The chain carries TRBV4-1 and TRBJ2-1; D call uncertain. The CDR3 contains 15 residues. Looked up from germline, CDR1 is MGHRA and CDR2 is YSYEKL. Trimming took off 0 bases at V and 7 bases at J, with 13 bases between the two ends. In DNA form, the CDR3 reads TGCGCCAGCAGCCAAGATGGTCAGGTTCGGAATGAGCAGTTCTTC. Protein product: CASSQDGQVRNEQFF.

The gene calls are TRBV27 and TRBJ2-7, with 9 bases that match TRBD1. Looked up from germline, CDR1 is MNHEY and CDR2 is SMNVEV (reference sequence). The CDR3 sequence is 13 residues long. V was clipped by 10 bases and J by 0 bases; unmatched bases: 4. The CDR3 spells CATSGQGSYEQYF. CDR3 DNA: TGTGCCACTTCGGGACAGGGCTCCTACGAGCAGTACTTC.

The V call is TRBV5-1, the J call TRBJ2-3; 7 positions match TRBD1. Germline lookup yields CDR1 SGHRS and CDR2 YFSETQ. This CDR3 spans 15 amino acids. V lost 4 bases, J lost 4 bases, and 9 bases stayed unmatched. The CDR3 DNA reads as TGCGCCAGCAGCGCACAGGGGAATAGCGCAGATACGCAGTATTTT. Translating gives CASSAQGNSADTQYF.

This clonotype was seen a handful of times. The V and J genes are TRBV4-3 and TRBJ2-2, with D perhaps being TRBD1 or TRBD2 (5 bases each). This CDR3 has 14 amino acids. CDR1 is LGHNA, CDR2 YSLEER, per germline. With 4 bases removed from V and 3 bases from J, the gap between germline ends came to 9 bases. CDR3 bases: TGCGCCAGCAGCCTCGGGGACGACACCGGGGAGCTGTTTTTT. It is translated as CASSLGDDTGELFF.

In this sample, this clonotype turned up many times. As DNA, the CDR3 is TGCGCCAGCAGCGCCGGGACCGCTAGCACAGATACGCAGTATTTT. Its protein product is CASSAGTASTDTQYF. This chain connects TRBV5-1 to TRBJ2-3; tentatively, D is TRBD1 or TRBD2 (5 bases each). This CDR3 is built from 15 residues. V was cut by 4 bases and J by 0 bases, with 12 bases left in between. Germline CDR1 is SGHRS and CDR2 is YFSETQ.

The chain's CDR3 is CASSFQRNYGYTF. For the CDR3, the DNA is TGTGCCAGCAGTTTCCAGAGAAACTATGGCTACACCTTC. The chain has TRBV27 and TRBJ1-2; D is unresolved. Trimming pared 3 bases from V and 2 bases from J, leaving 7 bases between. The CDR3 consists of 13 residues. Germline V gene sequence: CDR1 MNHEY, CDR2 SMNVEV (reference sequence).

The rearrangement links TRBV10-3 to TRBJ2-3, with D perhaps TRBD2 (5 bases). The length of the CDR3 is 13 residues. Germline lookup yields CDR1 ENHRY and CDR2 SYGVKD. Trimming removed 4 bases at V and 1 base at J, with 6 bases between. The CDR3 sequence: CAISAEGTDTQYF. The CDR3 DNA follows: TGTGCCATCAGTGCGGAGGGCACAGATACGCAGTATTTT.

This rearrangement joins TRBV12-3 or TRBV12-4 to TRBJ1-1, with unresolved D. The CDR3 has 13 residues. Trimming took off 1 base at V and 2 bases at J, with 5 bases between the two ends. The CDR3 DNA sequence: TGTGCCAGCAGTTTAGGGTTCAACACTGAAGCTTTCTTT. Translating gives CASSLGFNTEAFF.

This clonotype was seen a handful of times. The rearrangement links TRBV20-1 to TRBJ1-2, with D perhaps TRBD1 (6 bases). CDR1 DFQATT and CDR2 SNEGSKA come from the germline V gene (reference sequence). V lost 4 bases and J 5 bases, leaving 14 bases between the germline ends. The CDR3 is 13 amino acids. For the CDR3, the DNA is TGCAGTGCTAACCCAGGGGATGGGTATGGCTACACCTTC. The encoded protein is CSANPGDGYGYTF.

In DNA form, the CDR3 reads TGCGCCAGCACCCTCTGGGGCGGGTTGTCTACATACAATGAGCAGTTCTTC. Translated, it gives CASTLWGGLSTYNEQFF. V usage is TRBV4-1 and J usage is TRBJ2-1; D possibly uses TRBD1 or TRBD2 (5 bases each). Trimming cost V 7 bases and J 4 bases, with 23 bases left between them. The CDR3 spans 17 residues. Germline CDR1 and CDR2: MGHRA and YSYEKL.

Ten or more counts support this clonotype. The chain employs TRBV28 and TRBJ2-5; D remains ambiguous. The CDR3 is 15 residues long. V lost 7 bases and J 0 bases, leaving 15 bases between the germline ends. Germline assignment: CDR1 MDHEN and CDR2 SYDVKM. The CDR3 reads CASTRRILYQETQYF. The CDR3 nucleotides are TGTGCCAGCACCAGGCGGATACTCTACCAAGAGACCCAGTACTTC.

This clonotype was counted between two and nine times. The chain combines TRBV6-2 or TRBV6-3 with TRBJ1-5, with D possibly TRBD1 on 5 matching bases. The ends were cut back, 0 bases at V and 5 bases at J, with 11 bases in the middle. The CDR3 runs to 15 residues. The germline gives CDR1 MNHEY, CDR2 SVGEGT. The CDR3 nucleotides read TGTGCCAGCAGTTACTCTCTGGGACCCTATCAGCCCCAGCATTTT. It specifies CASSYSLGPYQPQHF.

This clonotype was detected many times. The rearrangement uses TRBV29-1 and TRBJ2-5, with D maybe TRBD2 (7 bases). The CDR3 has 13 residues. Looked up from germline, CDR1 is SQVTM and CDR2 is ANQGSEA. Trimming pared 6 bases from V and 4 bases from J, leaving 15 bases between. The DNA for the CDR3 is TGCAGCGTGGGGGGGACACATTTAGAGACCCAGTACTTC. Protein: CSVGGTHLETQYF.

This clonotype was counted between two and nine times. The genes are TRBV28 and TRBJ2-7; 8 bases are a match to TRBD1. This CDR3 is built from 15 residues. Per the germline V gene, CDR1 is MDHEN and CDR2 is SYDVKM. J gave up 3 bases and V 5 bases, and 9 bases lay outside the gene matches. CDR3 amino acids: CASSPRTGKSYEQYV. Written as DNA, the CDR3 is TGTGCCAGCAGTCCTAGGACAGGGAAGAGCTACGAGCAGTACGTC.

The genes are TRBV6-2 or TRBV6-3 and TRBJ2-3; D call uncertain. Germline CDR1 and CDR2: MNHEY and SVGEGT. CDR3 length: 14 amino acids. V lost 8 bases to trimming and J lost 0 bases, with 12 bases between them. The CDR3 protein is CASHGHRSTDTQYF. CDR3 nucleotides: TGTGCCAGCCACGGGCACCGTAGCACAGATACGCAGTATTTT.

This clonotype turned up a few times. The chain combines TRBV4-3 with TRBJ1-1, with D unresolved. The CDR3 has 14 amino acids. V was cut by 2 bases and J by 9 bases, with 16 bases left in between. The germline V gene encodes CDR1 LGHNA and CDR2 YSLEER. In DNA form, the CDR3 reads TGCGCCAGCAGCCAAACCGCCGGCCGGTATAAAGCTTTCTTT. It encodes CASSQTAGRYKAFF.

The rearrangement joins TRBV6-2 or TRBV6-3 to TRBJ2-1; D gene unclear. CDR1 is MNHEY and CDR2 is SVGEGT in the germline V gene. The CDR3 sequence is 12 residues long. With 6 bases removed from V and 10 bases from J, the gap between germline ends came to 13 bases. The CDR3 loop reads CASSSGLLEQFF. The CDR3, as DNA: TGTGCCAGCAGCTCCGGCCTCTTGGAGCAGTTCTTC.

The CDR3 spells CASSHDRTYEQYV. The CDR3 DNA reads as TGTGCCAGCAGCCACGACAGGACCTACGAGCAGTACGTC. This chain joins TRBV11-1 and TRBJ2-7, with D maybe TRBD1 (6 bases). Trimming shortened V by 5 bases and J by 2 bases, and 10 bases separated the two germline ends. The CDR3 totals 13 residues. Germline-derived CDR1 and CDR2 are SGHAT and FQDESV (reference sequence).

V gene TRBV4-1 combines with J gene TRBJ2-1, with D tentatively TRBD2 (7 bases). The V end lost 1 base, the J end lost 8 bases, and 21 bases lay between the germline ends. The germline V gene encodes CDR1 MGHRA and CDR2 YSYEKL. CDR3 length equals 17 residues. This chain's CDR3 is CASSQVPMTGGADEQFF. The CDR3 bases are TGCGCCAGCAGCCAAGTCCCCATGACGGGGGGCGCCGATGAGCAGTTCTTC.

In DNA, the CDR3 is TGTGCCAGCTCAACCATGACAGGGGACTCTGGAAACACCATATATTTT. It specifies CASSTMTGDSGNTIYF. The V call is TRBV18, the J call TRBJ1-3; TRBD1 matches 8 bases. The CDR3 loop spans 16 amino acids. The V gene end was trimmed by 5 bases and the J gene end by 0 bases; junction bases not matched to a gene: 6. Germline CDR1 and CDR2: KGHSH and LQKENI.

The V call is TRBV24-1, the J call TRBJ1-5; 7 bases map to TRBD1. Trimming at V came to 2 bases and at J to 2 bases, leaving 17 bases not matched to a gene. Germline V CDR1 and CDR2: KGHDR, SFDVKD. This CDR3 contains 20 residues. The CDR3 spells CATSDSRTGGLWGGNQPQHF. Written as DNA, the CDR3 is TGTGCCACCAGTGATTCCCGGACAGGTGGACTCTGGGGTGGCAATCAGCCCCAGCATTTT.

V usage is TRBV7-9 and J usage is TRBJ2-7; tentatively, D is TRBD2 (6 bases). Germline CDR1 reads SEHNR; CDR2 reads FQNEAQ (reference sequence). With 2 bases removed from V and 2 bases from J, the gap between germline ends came to 7 bases. The CDR3 loop spans 13 amino acids. CDR3 amino acids: CASSLSGAYEQYV. The CDR3 DNA reads as TGTGCCAGCAGCTTATCGGGGGCCTACGAGCAGTACGTC.

The rearrangement joins TRBV4-1 to TRBJ1-2; D uncertain. Germline values: CDR1 MGHRA, CDR2 YSYEKL. V was trimmed by 0 bases and J by 4 bases, leaving 9 bases between them. The CDR3 is 14 residues long. The CDR3 DNA is TGCGCCAGCAGCCAAGAGGCAGCACCCTATGGCTACACCTTC. It codes for CASSQEAAPYGYTF.

This clonotype was found a few times. This chain links TRBV15 with TRBJ2-2, with D possibly TRBD1 on 6 matching bases. V dropped 3 bases and J dropped 4 bases, with 9 bases sitting between them. Germline V gives CDR1 LNHNV, CDR2 YYDKDF (reference sequence). The CDR3 consists of 14 residues. CDR3 in DNA: TGTGCCACCAGCAGGGACAGAGCCACCGGGGAGCTGTTTTTT. Translated: CATSRDRATGELFF. Looking up the rest from reference TRBV15 and TRBJ2-2 gives the full variable domain: DAMVIQNPRYQVTQFGKPVTLSCSQTLNHNVMYWYQQKSSQAPKLLFHYYDKDFNNEADTPDNFQSRRPNTSFCFLDIRSPGLGDTAMYLCATSRDRATGELFFGEGSRLTVL.

V gene TRBV3-1 combines with J gene TRBJ2-3; no clear D gene. This CDR3 contains 16 residues. Trimming removed 1 base at V and 0 bases at J, with 11 bases between. Germline V CDR1 and CDR2: LGHDT, YNNKEL (reference sequence). CDR3 amino acids: CASSQGRLTSTDTQYF. The CDR3 region has the DNA TGTGCCAGCAGCCAAGGTCGGCTAACTAGCACAGATACGCAGTATTTT.